This T cell receptor (beta chain) was identified during a study of blood T cell repertoires in COVID-19. The repertoire was sequenced with immunoSEQ multiplex PCR; TCRdb's copy has only in-frame clones and lacks some. The data contain some 250,000 clones, 84% of them singletons. The CDR3 length is 12 residues. V lost 2 bases and J lost 5, with 8 bases in between. Germline V gene lookup returns CDR1 GTSNPN and CDR2 SVGIG (reference sequence). The chain couples TRBV30 to TRBJ2-3; maybe TRBD2 (5 bases). Sequencing used peripheral blood. The sequence was collected from a man aged 50 to 60 with active or convalescent COVID-19. CDR3 coding DNA: TGTGCCTGGAGTCCCGCGGGAGATACGCAGTATTTT. The encoded protein is CAWSPAGDTQYF.